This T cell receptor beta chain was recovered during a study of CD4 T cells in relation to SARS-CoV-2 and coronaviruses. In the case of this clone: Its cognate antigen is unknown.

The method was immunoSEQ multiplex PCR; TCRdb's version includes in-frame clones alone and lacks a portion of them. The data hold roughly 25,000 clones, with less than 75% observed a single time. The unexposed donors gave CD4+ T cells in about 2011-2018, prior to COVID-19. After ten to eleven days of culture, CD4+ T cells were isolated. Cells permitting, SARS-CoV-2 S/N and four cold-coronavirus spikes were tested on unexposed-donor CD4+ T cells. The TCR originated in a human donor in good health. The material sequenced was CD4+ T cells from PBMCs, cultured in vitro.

DNA for the CDR3: TGTGCCAGCAGCCCCGGAAGAGGGCCCATGGATACGCAGTATTTT. Encoded protein: CASSPGRGPMDTQYF. J is TRBJ2-3 and V is TRBV7-9, with D perhaps TRBD2 (5 bases). Germline V gene lookup returns CDR1 SEHNR and CDR2 FQNEAQ (reference sequence). Trimming removed 5 bases at V and 6 bases at J, with 18 bases between. The CDR3 length is 15 residues. Complete variable domain (other parts from reference TRBV7-9 and TRBJ2-3): DTGVSQNPRHKITKRGQNVTFRCDPISEHNRLYWYRQTLGQGPEFLTYFQNEAQLEKSRLLSDRFSAERPKGSFSTLEIQRTEQGDSAMYLCASSPGRGPMDTQYFGPGTRLTVL.